This T cell receptor beta chain was found in a study of cytomegalovirus exposure and HLA in healthy donors. Primers for the PCR totalled 60 Vbeta and 13 Jbeta. Repertoires were generated with immunoSEQ multiplex PCR, while TCRdb's copy carries only in-frame clones and drops some. The table has approximately 140,000 clones, around 72% seen once; the top ten hold around 1.5%. CDR1 is SGDLS and CDR2 is YYNGEE in the germline V gene. The length of the CDR3 is 16 residues. V was pared by 2 bases and J by 3 bases, with 4 bases of the junction left unmatched. Sample: PBMCs. The origin of this receptor is a woman under 30 in good health and CMV-seronegative. The J gene is TRBJ2-2, the V gene TRBV9; 10 bases line up with TRBD1. The CDR3 spells CASSVAGTGDTGELFF. CDR3 nucleotide sequence: TGTGCCAGCAGCGTGGCCGGGACAGGGGACACCGGGGAGCTGTTTTTT.